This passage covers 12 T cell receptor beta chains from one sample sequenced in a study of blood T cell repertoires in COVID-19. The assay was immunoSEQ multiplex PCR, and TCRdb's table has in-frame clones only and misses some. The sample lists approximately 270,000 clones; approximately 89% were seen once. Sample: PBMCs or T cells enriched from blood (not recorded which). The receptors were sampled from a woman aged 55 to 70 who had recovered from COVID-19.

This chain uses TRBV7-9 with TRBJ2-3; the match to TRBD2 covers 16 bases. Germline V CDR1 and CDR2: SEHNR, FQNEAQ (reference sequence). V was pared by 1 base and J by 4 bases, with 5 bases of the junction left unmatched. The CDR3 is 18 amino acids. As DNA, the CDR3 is TGTGCCAGCAGCTTAGTGGGACTAGCGGGAGGGCCGCCAGATACGCAGTATTTT. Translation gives CASSLVGLAGGPPDTQYF. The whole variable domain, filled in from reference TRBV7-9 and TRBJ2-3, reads DTGVSQNPRHKITKRGQNVTFRCDPISEHNRLYWYRQTLGQGPEFLTYFQNEAQLEKSRLLSDRFSAERPKGSFSTLEIQRTEQGDSAMYLCASSLVGLAGGPPDTQYFGPGTRLTVL.

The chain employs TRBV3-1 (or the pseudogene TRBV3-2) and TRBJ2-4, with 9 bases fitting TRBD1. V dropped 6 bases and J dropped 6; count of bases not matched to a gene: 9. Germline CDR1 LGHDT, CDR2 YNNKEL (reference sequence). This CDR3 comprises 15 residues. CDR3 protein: CASSQLGQGRNIQYF. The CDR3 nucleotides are TGTGCCAGCAGTCAACTCGGACAGGGGAGAAACATTCAGTACTTC.

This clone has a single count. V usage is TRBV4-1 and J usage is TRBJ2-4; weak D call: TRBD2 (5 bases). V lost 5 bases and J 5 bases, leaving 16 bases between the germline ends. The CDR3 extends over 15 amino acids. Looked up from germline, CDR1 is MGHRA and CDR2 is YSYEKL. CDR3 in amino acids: CASSDGYLRENIQYF. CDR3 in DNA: TGCGCCAGCAGCGACGGGTATTTGAGGGAAAACATTCAGTACTTC.

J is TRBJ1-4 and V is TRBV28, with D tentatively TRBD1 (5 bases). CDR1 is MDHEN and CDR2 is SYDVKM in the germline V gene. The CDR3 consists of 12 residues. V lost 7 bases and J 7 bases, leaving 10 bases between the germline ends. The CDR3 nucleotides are TGTGCCAGCACCAGGGTGGGTGAAAAACTGTTTTTT. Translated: CASTRVGEKLFF.

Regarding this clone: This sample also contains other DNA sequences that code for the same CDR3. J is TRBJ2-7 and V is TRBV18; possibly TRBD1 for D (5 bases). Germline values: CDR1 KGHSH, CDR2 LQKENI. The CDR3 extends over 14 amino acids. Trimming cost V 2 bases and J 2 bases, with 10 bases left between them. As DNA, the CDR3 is TGTGCCAGCTCACCATCGGACACCACCTACGAGCAGTACTTC. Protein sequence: CASSPSDTTYEQYF. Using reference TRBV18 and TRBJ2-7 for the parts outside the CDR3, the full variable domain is NAGVMQNPRHLVRRRGQEARLRCSPMKGHSHVYWYRQLPEEGLKFMVYLQKENIIDESGMPKERFSAEFPKEGPSILRIQQVVRGDSAAYFCASSPSDTTYEQYFGPGTRLTVT.

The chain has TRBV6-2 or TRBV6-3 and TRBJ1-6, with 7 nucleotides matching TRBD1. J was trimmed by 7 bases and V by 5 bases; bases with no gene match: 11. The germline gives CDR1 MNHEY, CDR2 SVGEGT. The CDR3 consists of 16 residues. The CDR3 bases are TGTGCCAGCAGTAACAGGCAGGGGGTTACGAATTCACCCCTCCACTTT. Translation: CASSNRQGVTNSPLHF.

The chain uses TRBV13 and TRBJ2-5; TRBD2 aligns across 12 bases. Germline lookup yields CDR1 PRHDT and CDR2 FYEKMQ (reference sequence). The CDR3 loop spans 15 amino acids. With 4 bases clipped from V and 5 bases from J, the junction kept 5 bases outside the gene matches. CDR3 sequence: CASSSRLAGVETQYF. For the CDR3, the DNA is TGTGCCAGCAGCTCCCGACTAGCGGGAGTTGAGACCCAGTACTTC.

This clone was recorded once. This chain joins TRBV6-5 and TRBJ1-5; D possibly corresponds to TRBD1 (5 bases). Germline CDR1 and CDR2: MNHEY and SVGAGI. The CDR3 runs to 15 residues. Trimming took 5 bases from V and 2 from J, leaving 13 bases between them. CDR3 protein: CASSRHPQGNQPQHF. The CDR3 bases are TGTGCCAGCAGTAGACACCCACAGGGCAATCAGCCCCAGCATTTT.

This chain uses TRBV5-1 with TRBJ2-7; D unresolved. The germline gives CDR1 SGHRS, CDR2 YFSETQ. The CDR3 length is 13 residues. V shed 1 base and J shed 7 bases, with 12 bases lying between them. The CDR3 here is CASSLTYSFEQYF. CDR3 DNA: TGCGCCAGCAGCTTGACCTACTCGTTTGAGCAGTACTTC. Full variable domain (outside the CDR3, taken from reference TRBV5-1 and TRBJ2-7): KAGVTQTPRYLIKTRGQQVTLSCSPISGHRSVSWYQQTPGQGLQFLFEYFSETQRNKGNFPGRFSGRQFSNSRSEMNVSTLELGDSALYLCASSLTYSFEQYFGPGTRLTVT.

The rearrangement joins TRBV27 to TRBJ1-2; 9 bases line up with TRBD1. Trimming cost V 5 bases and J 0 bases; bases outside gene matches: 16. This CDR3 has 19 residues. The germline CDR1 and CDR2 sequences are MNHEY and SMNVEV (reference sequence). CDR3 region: CASSPYTTGGKRANYGYTF. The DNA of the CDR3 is TGTGCCAGCAGTCCTTACACGACAGGGGGAAAGCGAGCTAACTATGGCTACACCTTC.

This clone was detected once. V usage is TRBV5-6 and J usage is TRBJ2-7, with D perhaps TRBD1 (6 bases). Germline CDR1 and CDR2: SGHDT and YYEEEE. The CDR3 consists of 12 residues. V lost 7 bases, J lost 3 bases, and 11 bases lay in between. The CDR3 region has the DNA TGTGCCAGCTCGCGGACAGACTACGAGCAGTACTTC. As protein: CASSRTDYEQYF.

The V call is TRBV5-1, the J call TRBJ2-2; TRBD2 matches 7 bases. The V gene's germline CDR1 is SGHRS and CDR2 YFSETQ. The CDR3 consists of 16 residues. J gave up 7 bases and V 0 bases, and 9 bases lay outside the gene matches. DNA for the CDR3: TGCGCCAGCAGCTTGGAAGGGCGGGAGCTAGGCGGGGAGCTGTTTTTT. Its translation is CASSLEGRELGGELFF.